The clone carrying this TCR beta chain was seen just once. The data were taken from a study of blood T cell repertoires in COVID-19. As for the study in general: In each case, the material was cDNA or gDNA derived from T cells, B-cell-depleted T cells, or PBMCs.

This CDR3 has 16 amino acids. V gave up 2 bases and J gave up 1 base; unmatched junction bases: 3. The germline CDR1 and CDR2 sequences are MGHRA and YSYEKL. Authors' methods: Estimates of nucleated cell counts were drawn from the amplification of reference gene primers. Clones were sequenced by immunoSEQ multiplex PCR, and TCRdb holds only the in-frame ones, with some missing. V, J and clone size derive from that table, while D and trimming were established from the DNA sequence. The sample includes tens of thousands of clones, around 89% of them seen just once. Input material: peripheral blood. This TCR derives from a man aged 45-65 years with active COVID-19. The chain joins TRBV4-1 to TRBJ2-7, with TRBD2 matching over 12 bases. The CDR3: CASSQPTSGGSYEQYF. In DNA form, the CDR3 reads TGCGCCAGCAGCCAACCGACTAGCGGGGGTTCCTACGAGCAGTACTTC.